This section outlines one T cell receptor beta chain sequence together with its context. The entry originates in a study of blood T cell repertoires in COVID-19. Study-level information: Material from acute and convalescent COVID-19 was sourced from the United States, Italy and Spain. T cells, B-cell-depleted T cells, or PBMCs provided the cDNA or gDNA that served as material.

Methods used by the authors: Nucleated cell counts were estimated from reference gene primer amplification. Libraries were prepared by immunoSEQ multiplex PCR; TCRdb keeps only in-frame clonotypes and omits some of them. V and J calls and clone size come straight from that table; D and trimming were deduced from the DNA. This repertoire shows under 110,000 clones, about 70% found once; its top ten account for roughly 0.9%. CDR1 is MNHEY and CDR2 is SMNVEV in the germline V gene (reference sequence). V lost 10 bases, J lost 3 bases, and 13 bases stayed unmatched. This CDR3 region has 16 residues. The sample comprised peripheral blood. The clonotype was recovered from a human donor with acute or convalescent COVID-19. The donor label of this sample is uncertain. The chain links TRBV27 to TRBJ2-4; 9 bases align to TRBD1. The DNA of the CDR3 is TGTGCCACCAAACCACTTGGGACAGGGAACAAAAACATTCAGTACTTC. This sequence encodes CATKPLGTGNKNIQYF.